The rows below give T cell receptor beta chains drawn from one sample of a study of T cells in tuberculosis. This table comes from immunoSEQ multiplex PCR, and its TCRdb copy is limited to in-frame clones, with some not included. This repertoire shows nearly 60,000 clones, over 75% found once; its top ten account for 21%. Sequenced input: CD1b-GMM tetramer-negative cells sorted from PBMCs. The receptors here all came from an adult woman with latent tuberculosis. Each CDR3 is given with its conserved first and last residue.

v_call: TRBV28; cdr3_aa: CASSQQLSYEQYF
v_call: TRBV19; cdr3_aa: CASSMAAGPNYGYTF
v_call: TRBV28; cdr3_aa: CASIPSSYNEQFF
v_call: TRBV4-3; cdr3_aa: CASSQALAGGSYEQYF
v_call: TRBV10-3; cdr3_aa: CATSPPRIETGEQYF
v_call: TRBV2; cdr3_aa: CASSEGMLSAGKNIQYF
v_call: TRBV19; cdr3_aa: CASSIDREGNYGYTF
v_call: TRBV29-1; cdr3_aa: CSVVLDRVGYGYTF
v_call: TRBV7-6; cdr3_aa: CASSLLPSGLRTDTQYF
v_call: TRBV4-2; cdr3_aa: CASSQGEEGGNTIYF
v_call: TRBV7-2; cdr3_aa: CASSYGRENTEAFF
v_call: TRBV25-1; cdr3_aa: CASRTKINSPLHF
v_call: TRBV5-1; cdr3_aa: CASSLARGRADGYTF
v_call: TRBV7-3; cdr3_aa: CASSLTGSRDEQYF
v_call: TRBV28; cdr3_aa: CASSLPGRETQYF
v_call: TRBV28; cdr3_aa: CASSFVQGSGSYEQYF
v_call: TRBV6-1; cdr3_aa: CASSGTSGPTYEQYF
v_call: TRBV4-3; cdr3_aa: CASSQEGHGTGDYGYTF
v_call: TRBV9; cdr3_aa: CASSEWAGNTEAFF
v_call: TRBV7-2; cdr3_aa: CASSRRTSGNSYEQYF
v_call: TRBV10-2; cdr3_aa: CASSEVQGLDGYTF
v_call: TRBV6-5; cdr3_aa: CASSVTGLSTEAFF
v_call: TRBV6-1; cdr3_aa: CASSESLAGTLYEQYF
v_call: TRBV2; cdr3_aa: CASSAGGGRGETQYF
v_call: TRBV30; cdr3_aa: CAWSFAGTGLTYNSPLHF
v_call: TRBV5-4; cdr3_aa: CASSLTSGGAGELFF
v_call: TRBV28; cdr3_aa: CATLPQGSPLHF
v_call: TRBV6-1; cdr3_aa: CASSVRTGLGTDTQYF
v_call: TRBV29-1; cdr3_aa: CSAEGGGIHNEQFF
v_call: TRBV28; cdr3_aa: CASSGTGGGGYTF
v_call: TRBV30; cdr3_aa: CAWSVWQSPRTGELFF
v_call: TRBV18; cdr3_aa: CASSKTGTYEQYF
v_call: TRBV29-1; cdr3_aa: CSVNSGSEKLFF
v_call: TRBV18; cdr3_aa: CASSPNRGYEQYF
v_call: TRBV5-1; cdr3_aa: CASSLDRGREQFF